This TCR beta chain was sequenced in a study of T cells in Graves' hyperthyroidism and ophthalmopathy. For the study at large: Peripheral blood was obtained at initial diagnosis, preceding any treatment.

Patients were excluded because of uncontrolled infection, other autoimmune disease, pregnancy or lactation. A note on this clonotype: What it binds is unknown.

RNA transcripts yielded amplified TCR beta CDR3 regions. The HTBI primer set served for first-round RT-PCR of the TCR CDR3. A single record per CDR3 protein comes from TCRdb applying MiXCR to the multiplex PCR reads. The sample holds 620,000 or so distinct CDR3 sequences, around 13% seen once. Findings and caveats of the study: Most thyroid clonotypes expanded above 0.001 appeared in blood too. It was a median roughly 6.5 months before onset that the model predicted ophthalmopathy.

V lost 4 bases, J lost 8 bases, and 12 bases lay in between. This CDR3 has 13 residues. Sequenced sample: blood. The clonotype was recovered from a woman in her fifties or sixties with Graves' ophthalmopathy. The chain carries TRBV12-3 or TRBV12-4 and TRBJ2-4; a possible D gene is TRBD1 (5 bases). CDR3 sequence: CASSSGLWDIQYF. As DNA, the CDR3 is TGTGCCAGCAGTTCAGGGTTGTGGGACATTCAGTACTTC.